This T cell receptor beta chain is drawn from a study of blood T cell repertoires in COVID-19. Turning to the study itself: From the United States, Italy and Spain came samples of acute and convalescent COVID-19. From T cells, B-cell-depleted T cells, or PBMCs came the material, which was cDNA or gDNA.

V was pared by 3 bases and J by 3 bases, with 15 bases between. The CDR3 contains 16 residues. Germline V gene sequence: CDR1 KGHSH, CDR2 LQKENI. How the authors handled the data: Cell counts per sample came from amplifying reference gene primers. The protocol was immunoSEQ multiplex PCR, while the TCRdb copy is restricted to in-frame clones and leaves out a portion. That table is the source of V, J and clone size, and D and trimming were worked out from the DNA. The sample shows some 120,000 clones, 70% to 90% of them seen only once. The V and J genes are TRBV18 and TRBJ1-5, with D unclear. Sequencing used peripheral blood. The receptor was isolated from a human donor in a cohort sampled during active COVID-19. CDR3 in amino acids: CASSPTKQNLNQPQHF. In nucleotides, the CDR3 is TGTGCCAGCTCACCCACTAAGCAGAACCTCAATCAGCCCCAGCATTTT.